A single sample is the source of the 28 T cell receptor beta chains below, sequenced in a study of T cell responses to AZD1222 COVID-19 vaccine listed by TCRdb under 2021. Libraries were made using the immunoSEQ multiplex PCR assay. Drawn from immuneACCESS, this table holds only the in-frame rearrangements with V and J called that TCRdb kept. Clones are partly lost; checked studies trace under half to an unresolved V gene and leave the rest unexplained. The sample table lists more than 90,000 clones, roughly nine tenths of them with a count of one. Together, the top ten hold 1.3% of the sample. The sample's time point label is to be understood as: baseline before first vaccination. This specimen consisted of peripheral blood, obtained on day 0 of AZD1222 vaccination. The source is an adult in good health.

This chain uses TRBV11-2 with TRBJ2-3, with a weak D call TRBD2 (6 bases). The CDR3 runs 15 residues. V gave up 7 bases and J gave up 2 bases, with 16 bases separating them. From germline, CDR1 is SGHAT and CDR2 FQNNGV. The CDR3 region is CASTRNPGDTDTQYF. The CDR3 region has the DNA TGTGCCAGCACTCGGAATCCGGGGGACACAGATACGCAGTATTTT.

The chain combines TRBV19 with TRBJ1-6; D not resolved. Germline CDR1 reads LNHDA; CDR2 reads SQIVND (reference sequence). V was cut by 1 base and J by 10 bases, with 8 bases left in between. The CDR3 contains 13 residues. The CDR3 loop reads CASSIGLASPLHF. The CDR3 coding sequence is TGTGCCAGTAGTATAGGTCTGGCGTCACCCCTCCACTTT. The full variable domain, rest sourced from reference TRBV19 and TRBJ1-6, is DGGITQSPKYLFRKEGQNVTLSCEQNLNHDAMYWYRQDPGQGLRLIYYSQIVNDFQKGDIAEGYSVSREKKESFPLTVTSAQKNPTAFYLCASSIGLASPLHFGNGTRLTVT.

The CDR3 nucleotides read TGTGCCAGCAGCGCCCGGCGGGGCTATGGCTACACCTTC. It yields the protein CASSARRGYGYTF. This chain joins TRBV12-3 or TRBV12-4 and TRBJ1-2; unclear D gene. The CDR3 is 13 residues long. The V end lost 6 bases, the J end lost 4 bases, and 12 bases lay between the germline ends.

The chain carries TRBV10-3 and TRBJ1-2; TRBD1 matches 10 bases. After removal of 0 bases from V and 3 bases from J, the junction contained 7 bases not matched to a gene. The germline gives CDR1 ENHRY, CDR2 SYGVKD. The CDR3 is 17 residues long. The CDR3 sequence is CAISESSRQGAYYGYTF. CDR3 in DNA: TGTGCCATCAGTGAGTCGTCTAGACAGGGGGCCTACTATGGCTACACCTTC.

The V gene is TRBV7-9, the J gene TRBJ2-3; 9 nucleotides align to TRBD1. Looked up from germline, CDR1 is SEHNR and CDR2 is FQNEAQ (reference sequence). The CDR3 spans 16 residues. With V trimmed by 1 base and J by 4 bases, 6 bases remained unmatched. CDR3 DNA: TGTGCCAGCAGCTTAGTCACAGGGGGCGTCTCAGATACGCAGTATTTT. It specifies CASSLVTGGVSDTQYF.

This rearrangement joins TRBV11-3 to TRBJ2-7; 7 bases are a match to TRBD2. CDR3 length equals 13 residues. Trimming removed 3 bases from V and 2 bases from J; junction bases left unmatched: 1. The germline V gene has CDR1 SGHNT and CDR2 YENEEA. The CDR3 DNA reads TGTGCCAGCAGCTTCGGACTAGCCTACGAGCAGTACTTC. Encoded protein: CASSFGLAYEQYF.

The rearrangement uses TRBV18 and TRBJ1-6; D is perhaps TRBD1 (5 bases). The CDR3 contains 16 residues. The germline CDR1 and CDR2 sequences are KGHSH and LQKENI. The V end was cut by 4 bases, the J end by 6 bases, with 16 bases between. The CDR3 protein is CASSQGLSRANSPLHF. The CDR3 DNA is TGTGCCAGCTCACAGGGACTCTCTCGGGCTAATTCACCCCTCCACTTT.

The chain joins TRBV5-1 to TRBJ2-7; 10 nucleotides agree with TRBD1. Per the germline V gene, CDR1 is SGHRS and CDR2 is YFSETQ. Trimming took 4 bases from V and 1 from J; bases not matched to a gene: 11. The CDR3 has 17 residues. The CDR3 bases are TGCGCCAGCAGCCCACGGGTGGGGACAGGGGAATCCTACGAGCAGTACTTC. As protein: CASSPRVGTGESYEQYF.

V gene TRBV19 combines with J gene TRBJ1-3, with 7 bases lining up with TRBD1. Germline V lookup: CDR1 LNHDA, CDR2 SQIVND (reference sequence). V was clipped by 6 bases and J by 0 bases; unmatched bases: 8. The CDR3 extends over 16 amino acids. The CDR3 DNA sequence: TGTGCCAGTAGGAAACAGGGGTCGAGCTCTGGAAACACCATATATTTT. It codes for CASRKQGSSSGNTIYF.

The rearrangement uses TRBV19 and TRBJ1-2; possible D gene TRBD1, 6 bases. Trimming pared 5 bases from V and 6 bases from J, leaving 13 bases between. The CDR3 has 13 residues. Germline V lookup: CDR1 LNHDA, CDR2 SQIVND (reference sequence). The CDR3 DNA follows: TGTGCCAGTAGTCCAACAGGGCTTAATGGCTACACCTTC. The encoded protein is CASSPTGLNGYTF.

CDR3 coding DNA: TGTGCCAGCAGTTTTCTACAGGGCGAAGAGGAAAAACTGTTTTTT. It translates to CASSFLQGEEEKLFF. This chain connects TRBV28 to TRBJ1-4, with D possibly matching TRBD1 (6 bases). The CDR3 runs 15 residues. The V end lost 3 bases, the J end lost 8 bases, and 16 bases lay between the germline ends. The V gene's germline CDR1 is MDHEN and CDR2 SYDVKM.

This chain uses TRBV5-1 with TRBJ2-2; 9 bases fit TRBD1. This CDR3 region has 18 residues. Germline V gene data show CDR1 as SGHRS and CDR2 as YFSETQ. The V and J ends lost 0 bases and 5 bases, in that order; junction bases with no gene match: 11. DNA for the CDR3: TGCGCCAGCAGCTTGGGGACAGGGGCCGTCTCCCTAACCGGGGAGCTGTTTTTT. Protein product: CASSLGTGAVSLTGELFF.

This chain links TRBV28 with TRBJ1-2, with TRBD1 matching 9 bases. Germline V lookup: CDR1 MDHEN, CDR2 SYDVKM. Trimming removed 7 bases from V and 8 bases from J; junction bases left unmatched: 14. The CDR3 has 15 residues. CDR3 sequence: CASKESGTGFRGYTF. CDR3 in DNA: TGTGCCAGCAAAGAATCCGGGACAGGGTTTCGAGGCTACACCTTC.

The CDR3 DNA is TGTGCCAGCAGCTCACCGGGGGGGTACGAGCAGTACTTC. As protein: CASSSPGGYEQYF. V gene TRBV7-9 combines with J gene TRBJ2-7; 8 bases are shared with TRBD2. This CDR3 spans 13 amino acids. CDR1 and CDR2 from the germline V gene are SEHNR and FQNEAQ (reference sequence). The trim removed 4 bases at V and 4 bases at J, leaving 3 bases unmatched. Looking up the rest from reference TRBV7-9 and TRBJ2-7 gives the full variable domain: DTGVSQNPRHKITKRGQNVTFRCDPISEHNRLYWYRQTLGQGPEFLTYFQNEAQLEKSRLLSDRFSAERPKGSFSTLEIQRTEQGDSAMYLCASSSPGGYEQYFGPGTRLTVT.

This chain uses TRBV2 with TRBJ1-4; 9 bases line up with TRBD1. The germline gives CDR1 SNHLY, CDR2 FYNNEI. This CDR3 comprises 15 residues. V shed 4 bases and J 7 bases; nucleotides not matched to a gene: 7. The CDR3 DNA reads as TGTGCCAGCAGTGGGGCACGGGACAGGGCTGAAAAACTGTTTTTT. It codes for CASSGARDRAEKLFF.

V gene TRBV19 combines with J gene TRBJ1-6; unclear D gene. CDR3 size: 12 residues. Deletions cut 6 bases from V and 6 bases from J, with 6 bases between. Germline-derived CDR1 and CDR2 are LNHDA and SQIVND (reference sequence). In nucleotides, the CDR3 is TGTGCCAGTAGGCTCGTTAATTCACCCCTCCACTTT. As protein: CASRLVNSPLHF.

The V and J genes are TRBV15 and TRBJ2-2; D may match TRBD1 or TRBD2 (5 bases each). Trimming cost V 3 bases and J 1 base, with 6 bases left between them. The CDR3 runs to 14 residues. CDR1 LNHNV and CDR2 YYDKDF come from the germline V gene (reference sequence). The CDR3 loop is CATSRRGNTGELFF. The CDR3 DNA reads TGTGCCACCAGCAGGAGGGGGAACACCGGGGAGCTGTTTTTT.

V and J are TRBV10-2 and TRBJ1-2, with 8 bases lining up with TRBD1. Germline lookup yields CDR1 WSHSY and CDR2 SAAADI. The V and J ends lost 7 bases and 6 bases, in that order; junction bases with no gene match: 10. This CDR3 region has 14 residues. The CDR3, as DNA: TGCGCCAGCAAACCAATCCCAGGGGGCCATGGCTACACCTTC. Residues: CASKPIPGGHGYTF.

This chain joins TRBV21-1 and TRBJ2-5; the table's D call, TRBD1, was not checked against the DNA. TRBV21-1 is tagged as a pseudogene. The length of the CDR3 is 16 residues. The CDR3 region has the DNA TGTGCCAGCAGCAAAGTACGGTTAAGGGACAGCGAGACCCAGTACTTC. The encoded protein is CASSKVRLRDSETQYF.

About this clone: One end of the junction varies from germline; a read error may be responsible. J is TRBJ2-1 and V is TRBV19, with 14 bases lining up with TRBD2. In germline, CDR1 is LNHDA, CDR2 SQIVND (reference sequence). The CDR3 is 11 amino acids. CDR3 protein: CGLAGGNEQFF. As DNA, the CDR3 is TGCGGACTAGCGGGGGGCAATGAGCAGTTCTTC.

The chain combines TRBV6-1 with TRBJ1-2; 7 positions agree with TRBD1. The J segment lost 7 bases and the V segment lost 4 bases, leaving 18 bases of the junction unmatched. Germline V gene sequence: CDR1 MNHNS, CDR2 SASEGT. This CDR3 region has 17 residues. CDR3 sequence (DNA): TGTGCCAGCAGTGGACAGGGAGTGGGTTGGGGGTTTGGTGGCTACACCTTC. Translating gives CASSGQGVGWGFGGYTF.

To note about this clone: Germline is not matched at one junction end, which may reflect a read error. V is TRBV20-1 and J is TRBJ2-2; D remains unclear. Germline CDR1 DFQATT, CDR2 SNEGSKA (reference sequence). This CDR3 has 11 residues. The CDR3 DNA sequence: TGCAGTGCTAGAGTTTCCGGTGAGCTGTTTTTT. It is translated as CSARVSGELFF.

The chain carries TRBV10-3 and TRBJ1-1; 7 bases match TRBD1. The CDR3 loop spans 15 amino acids. Germline CDR1 and CDR2: ENHRY and SYGVKD. J was trimmed by 3 bases and V by 6 bases; bases with no gene match: 10. The CDR3 region has the DNA TGTGCCATCAGGGGACAGCTCCTGGTGGACACTGAAGCTTTCTTT. It translates to CAIRGQLLVDTEAFF.

V usage is TRBV6-5 and J usage is TRBJ1-1; TRBD1 is a possible D gene (5 bases). The V gene's germline CDR1 is MNHEY and CDR2 SVGAGI. Trimming stripped 5 bases from V and 1 base from J, with 11 bases between. This CDR3 is built from 14 residues. CDR3 residues: CASSPTGGNTEAFF. The CDR3 nucleotides read TGTGCCAGCAGTCCTACGGGGGGGAACACTGAAGCTTTCTTT.

V usage is TRBV3-1 (or the pseudogene TRBV3-2) and J usage is TRBJ1-1, with a weak D call TRBD1 (5 bases). The germline V gene has CDR1 LGHDT and CDR2 YNNKEL (reference sequence). V lost 5 bases, J lost 1 base, and 8 bases lay in between. This CDR3 is 13 amino acids long. The CDR3 bases are TGTGCCAGCAGCGACACAGGGAACACTGAAGCTTTCTTT. Amino acid sequence: CASSDTGNTEAFF.

The rearrangement uses TRBV5-1 and TRBJ2-5; TRBD1 is a possible D gene (6 bases). This CDR3 is built from 14 residues. Germline CDR1 and CDR2: SGHRS and YFSETQ. Trimming removed 4 bases from V and 4 bases from J, with 14 bases in between. CDR3 in DNA: TGCGCCAGCAGCCTACAGGGCCTCGGAGAGACCCAGTACTTC. Protein sequence: CASSLQGLGETQYF. The full variable domain, in which reference TRBV5-1 and TRBJ2-5 provide the parts outside the CDR3, is KAGVTQTPRYLIKTRGQQVTLSCSPISGHRSVSWYQQTPGQGLQFLFEYFSETQRNKGNFPGRFSGRQFSNSRSEMNVSTLELGDSALYLCASSLQGLGETQYFGPGTRLLVL.

This clone was picked up a small number of times. The chain combines TRBV3-1 (or the pseudogene TRBV3-2) with TRBJ2-1; the D is unclear. The CDR3 extends over 13 amino acids. With 3 bases removed from V and 4 bases from J, the gap between germline ends came to 7 bases. The germline CDR1 and CDR2 sequences are LGHDT and YNNKEL (reference sequence). Here the CDR3 DNA reads TGTGCCAGCAGCCATCTTACGTACAATGAGCAGTTCTTC. As protein: CASSHLTYNEQFF.

This chain uses TRBV2 with TRBJ2-1, with 12 positions matching TRBD2. J lost 9 bases, V lost 8 bases, and 8 bases had no gene match. Per germline, CDR1 SNHLY and CDR2 FYNNEI. The CDR3 extends over 14 amino acids. CDR3 sequence (DNA): TGTGCCAGCGGGCTAGCGGGGGGGTTGGGTGAGCAGTTCTTC. Its protein product is CASGLAGGLGEQFF.